What follows is one T cell receptor beta chain and its context. Antigen specificity is unknown. Other DNA sequences from this sample encode an identical CDR3 as well. The CDR3 contains 14 residues. Germline V lookup: CDR1 KGHSH, CDR2 LQKENI. The V gene lost 3 bases and the J gene lost 2 bases, with 10 bases spanning the gap. The data belong to a study of shared clonotypes between healthy human individuals. The study, taken as a whole, reports: Clonotype sharing among the donors was expected to vary with sequencing depth. Non-shared clonotypes displayed generation probabilities falling below those of clonotypes present in all four donors.

Some clones are missing from TCRdb's copy, which holds only in-frame ones; the method was immunoSEQ multiplex PCR. This sample has about 2 million clones; roughly 94% occur once, and the top ten carry 0.1% to 0.15%. Sequenced: naive CD4+ T cells sorted from blood. Indicated subset: CD45RA+ positively selected. The receptor's source is a man aged 18 to 30 in good health. This chain joins TRBV18 and TRBJ2-5; D perhaps matches TRBD1 (5 bases). This CDR3 reads CASSPGRQQETQYF. The CDR3 DNA reads TGTGCCAGCTCACCGGGTCGACAGCAAGAGACCCAGTACTTC.